This TCR beta chain derives from a study of blood T cell repertoires in COVID-19. Study-wide background: Material from acute and convalescent COVID-19 was sourced from the United States, Italy and Spain. PBMCs, B-cell-depleted T cells, or T cells provided the cDNA or gDNA that made up the material.

This clone has just a few counts. The length of the CDR3 is 19 residues. The V and J ends lost 5 bases and 0 bases, in that order; junction bases with no gene match: 11. In germline, CDR1 is SGHTA, CDR2 FQGNSA. As processed by the authors: Nucleated cell number was recorded as an estimate derived from reference gene primer amplification. TCRdb keeps only in-frame clones here, not all; method: immunoSEQ multiplex PCR. That table is the source of V, J and clone size, and D and trimming were worked out from the DNA. The data hold 100,000 or so clones, with about 85% observed a single time. The V and J genes are TRBV7-2 and TRBJ2-1; TRBD2 aligns across 12 bases. The sample consisted of peripheral blood. This receptor was identified in a human donor in a cohort sampled during active COVID-19. The CDR3 region is CASSPPGLAGGISYNEQFF. Here the CDR3 DNA reads TGTGCCAGCAGCCCCCCAGGGCTAGCGGGAGGGATCTCCTACAATGAGCAGTTCTTC.